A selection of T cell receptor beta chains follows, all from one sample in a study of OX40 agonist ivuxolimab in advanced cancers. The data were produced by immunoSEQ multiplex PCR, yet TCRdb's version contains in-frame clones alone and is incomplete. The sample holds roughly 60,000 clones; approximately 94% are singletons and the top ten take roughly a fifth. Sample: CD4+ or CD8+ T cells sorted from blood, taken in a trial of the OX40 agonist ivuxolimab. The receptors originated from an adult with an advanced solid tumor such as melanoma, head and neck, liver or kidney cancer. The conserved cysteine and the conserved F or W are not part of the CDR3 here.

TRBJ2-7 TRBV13 ASSQGGLTYEQY
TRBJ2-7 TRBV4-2 ASSQPVMRTSYEQY
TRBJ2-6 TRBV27 ASSVVGGANVLT
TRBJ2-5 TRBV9 ASSVAGSLETQY
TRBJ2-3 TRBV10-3 ASSGGASITDTQY
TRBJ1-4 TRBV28 ASRSLRLAATNEKLF
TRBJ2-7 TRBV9 ARDPSGHNPYEQY
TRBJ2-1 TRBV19 ASSPLGGGPNYNEQF
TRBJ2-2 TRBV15 ATSRDRPVGGGELF
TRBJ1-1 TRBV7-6 ASSLATGNIWDTEAF
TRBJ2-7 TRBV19 ASSQYPDRVYYEQY
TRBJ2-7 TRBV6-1 ASSPRAYEQY
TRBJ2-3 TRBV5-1 ASSLASAGGDTDTQY
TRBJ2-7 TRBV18 ASSPPDRGLTSYEQY
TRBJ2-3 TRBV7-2 ASSILAGSTDTQY
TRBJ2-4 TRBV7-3 ASSLGGRAADIQY
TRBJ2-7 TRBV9 ASSLTGDEGPPYEQY
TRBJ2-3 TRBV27 ASSPGTSGRATQY
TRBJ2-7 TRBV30 AWSVGGSYEQY
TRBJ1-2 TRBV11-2 ASSFSYGYT
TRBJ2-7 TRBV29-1 SVTFTGLLYEQY
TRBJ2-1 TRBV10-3 AISESMRLAINEQF
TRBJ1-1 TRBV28 ASSLGGRLEAF
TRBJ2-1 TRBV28 ASSLSVAYNEQF
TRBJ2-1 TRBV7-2 ASSGVASGNNEQF
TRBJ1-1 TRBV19 ASTQTGGDTEAF
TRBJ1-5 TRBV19 ASSPGNSYQPQH
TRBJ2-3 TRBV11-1 ASSLDPESTDTQY
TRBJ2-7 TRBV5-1 ASSLSVYEQY
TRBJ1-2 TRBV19 ASSPKTGGINYGYT
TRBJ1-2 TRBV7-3 ASSLGAGQGAHGYT
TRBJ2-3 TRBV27 ASRRYREKGTDTQY
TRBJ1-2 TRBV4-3 ASSQLLSDGYT
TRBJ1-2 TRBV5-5 ASRSTGAGSYGYT
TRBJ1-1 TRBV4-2 ASSPTDSREAF